These 5 T cell receptor beta chains were all obtained from the same sample, sequenced in a study of type 1 regulatory T cells. These receptors' targets are unknown. TCRdb recomputed calls from the reads with MiXCR, one row per CDR3 protein. Of approximately 72,000 distinct CDR3 sequences detected, about 60% appear once; the ten largest clones hold 7.6%. Sequencing used cultured T cells, either the whole culture or a sorted T cell fraction (not recorded which). Subset defined: Tr1-enriched cell product generated in vitro against host alloantigens. All receptors come from a human donor in good health.

This clonotype turned up a few times. The rearrangement uses TRBV20-1 and TRBJ2-1, with D possibly called TRBD1 or TRBD2 (5 bases each). Germline CDR1 and CDR2: DFQATT and SNEGSKA (reference sequence). The CDR3 totals 14 residues. V lost 3 bases and J 0 bases, leaving 9 bases between the germline ends. DNA of the CDR3: TGCAGTGCTAGTTGGGGGAGCTCCTACAATGAGCAGTTCTTC. The encoded protein is CSASWGSSYNEQFF.

The chain carries TRBV28 and TRBJ1-4, with D perhaps TRBD1 (5 bases). Trimming removed 6 bases from V and 3 bases from J, with 14 bases in between. This CDR3 has 15 residues. Germline V lookup: CDR1 MDHEN, CDR2 SYDVKM. The CDR3 nucleotides are TGTGCCAGCAGAGGGGATAAAGGGCCTAATGAAAAACTGTTTTTT. This translates into CASRGDKGPNEKLFF. The full variable domain, rest sourced from reference TRBV28 and TRBJ1-4, is DVKVTQSSRYLVKRTGEKVFLECVQDMDHENMFWYRQDPGLGLRLIYFSYDVKMKEKGDIPEGYSVSREKKERFSLILESASTNQTSMYLCASRGDKGPNEKLFFGSGTQLSVL.

This clonotype was picked up one time. The V gene is TRBV9, the J gene TRBJ2-7; maybe TRBD2 (6 bases). The V gene's germline CDR1 is SGDLS and CDR2 YYNGEE. This CDR3 has 16 residues. The V gene lost 0 bases and the J gene lost 6 bases, with 19 bases spanning the gap. CDR3 sequence (DNA): TGTGCCAGCAGCGTAGAATTCGGGGGAGGCGGAGGCGAGCAGTACTTC. Protein product: CASSVEFGGGGGEQYF.

The genes are TRBV20-1 and TRBJ2-7, with D unresolved. This CDR3 comprises 15 residues. V lost 6 bases and J 0 bases, leaving 18 bases between the germline ends. CDR1 DFQATT and CDR2 SNEGSKA come from the germline V gene (reference sequence). The CDR3, as DNA: TGCAGTGCCTCAGGACGGAGCATTGGCTCCTACGAGCAGTACTTC. It translates to CSASGRSIGSYEQYF.

The chain uses TRBV28 and TRBJ2-7, with TRBD1 matching over 8 bases. Per the germline V gene, CDR1 is MDHEN and CDR2 is SYDVKM. This CDR3 comprises 17 residues. J was trimmed by 0 bases and V by 3 bases; bases with no gene match: 10. DNA of the CDR3: TGTGCCAGCAGTTTGCTAGGACAGGGCTTAAGCTCCTACGAGCAGTACTTC. It translates to CASSLLGQGLSSYEQYF.